This TCR beta chain stems from a study of type 1 regulatory T cells. Background on the study: An in vitro protocol generated T-allo10, a Tr1-enriched, alloantigen-specific CD4 T cell product.

This clonotype was picked up a small number of times. Antigen specificity is unknown. Germline CDR1 reads SGHTA; CDR2 reads FQGNSA. The V gene end was trimmed by 3 bases and the J gene end by 6 bases; junction bases not matched to a gene: 6. The CDR3 contains 14 residues. TCRdb analysed the reads with MiXCR anew, one entry per CDR3 protein. The sample lists roughly 67,000 distinct CDR3 sequences, about 62% occurring once. Graft donor-derived T-allo10 cells were described as host-alloantigen-specific, anergic, and alloantigen-specifically suppressive. The TCR was taken from a human donor in good health. The sequencing input was cultured T cells, either the whole culture or a sorted T cell fraction (not recorded which). Stated subset: Tr1-enriched cell product generated in vitro against host alloantigens. The V call is TRBV7-2, the J call TRBJ1-2, with TRBD1 identical over 8 bases. CDR3 sequence: CASSFDRGNDGYTF. As DNA, the CDR3 is TGTGCCAGCAGCTTTGACAGGGGCAATGATGGCTACACCTTC.